This T cell receptor beta chain was recovered during a study of beta chain features in type 1 diabetes. In the study overall: Examination covered roughly 100,000,000 sorted cells spanning all samples.

This clone was detected only a few times. Its antigen is unknown. The authors reverse transcribed all of the isolated RNA, so sequencing captured expressed TCRB transcripts. Sequencing used immunoSEQ multiplex PCR; TCRdb keeps in-frame clones, though not all of them. There are 450,000 to 600,000 clones in the sample; approximately 30% occur only once, and around 0.065% lies in the top ten. CDR3 length equals 14 residues. Germline V gene sequence: CDR1 MNHEY, CDR2 SVGAGI. V lost 2 bases and J 2 bases, leaving 10 bases between the germline ends. Study outcomes and limitations: Insertions were fewer and deletions more numerous at VDJ junctions in type 1 diabetes patients.

The chain has TRBV6-5 and TRBJ2-7; possible D gene TRBD1, 6 bases. The source of this sequence is a man aged 18 to 30 in good health. The sequencing sample was made of naive CD4+ T cells from blood. The CDR3 here is CASSYRDTPYEQYF. CDR3 DNA: TGTGCCAGCAGTTACCGGGACACCCCCTACGAGCAGTACTTC.